Presented here are 10 T cell receptor beta chains from one specimen sequenced in a study of T cell changes during pregnancy in multiple sclerosis. Produced via immunoSEQ multiplex PCR; TCRdb's table is partial and in-frame only. This sample yields over 50,000 clones, of which 70% to 90% are seen a single time; 0.89% belongs to the top ten. Sequencing used peripheral blood, obtained in the first trimester of pregnancy. These receptors originate from a female donor in good health, enrolled as a control in a pregnancy study.

This clone was recorded a few times. The chain links TRBV5-1 to TRBJ1-1; 8 nucleotides match TRBD1. CDR3 length: 14 amino acids. J was trimmed by 3 bases and V by 6 bases; bases with no gene match: 7. CDR1 is SGHRS and CDR2 is YFSETQ in the germline V gene. Here the CDR3 DNA reads TGCGCCAGCAACCGAGGACAGGGCGACACTGAAGCTTTCTTT. Its protein product is CASNRGQGDTEAFF. Drawing the rest from reference TRBV5-1 and TRBJ1-1, the complete variable domain is KAGVTQTPRYLIKTRGQQVTLSCSPISGHRSVSWYQQTPGQGLQFLFEYFSETQRNKGNFPGRFSGRQFSNSRSEMNVSTLELGDSALYLCASNRGQGDTEAFFGQGTRLTVV.

This chain joins TRBV9 and TRBJ1-3; D gene ambiguous. The V gene's germline CDR1 is SGDLS and CDR2 YYNGEE. Trimming pared 0 bases from V and 0 bases from J, leaving 10 bases between. CDR3 length: 16 amino acids. Here the CDR3 reads CASSVEQFSSGNTIYF. CDR3 bases: TGTGCCAGCAGCGTAGAACAGTTCAGCTCTGGAAACACCATATATTTT.

This clone was seen only a few times. V usage is TRBV4-1 and J usage is TRBJ1-1; TRBD1 is a possible D gene (6 bases). CDR1 MGHRA and CDR2 YSYEKL come from the germline V gene. V was cut by 3 bases and J by 1 base, with 9 bases left in between. The CDR3 length is 14 residues. In nucleotides, the CDR3 is TGCGCCAGCAGCCAGTCGACAGGGAACACTGAAGCTTTCTTT. This sequence encodes CASSQSTGNTEAFF.

The V gene is TRBV7-2, the J gene TRBJ1-2; D is possibly TRBD1 (5 bases). Per germline, CDR1 SGHTA and CDR2 FQGNSA. The CDR3 sequence is 13 residues long. The V gene lost 8 bases and the J gene lost 0 bases, with 10 bases spanning the gap. CDR3: CASGGTSNYGYTF. CDR3 coding DNA: TGTGCCAGCGGAGGGACGTCTAACTATGGCTACACCTTC. The entire variable domain, with the rest obtained from reference TRBV7-2 and TRBJ1-2, is as follows: GAGVSQSPSNKVTEKGKDVELRCDPISGHTALYWYRQSLGQGLEFLIYFQGNSAPDKSGLPSDRFSAERTGGSVSTLTIQRTQQEDSAVYLCASGGTSNYGYTFGSGTRLTVV.

V gene TRBV7-3 combines with J gene TRBJ2-4; 8 bases align to TRBD2. The CDR3 length is 14 residues. V shed 5 bases and J 9 bases; nucleotides not matched to a gene: 9. Germline loops: CDR1 SGHTA, CDR2 FQGTGA. CDR3 bases: TGTGCCAGCAGCCCTCAACCGGGAGGGGGCATTCAGTACTTC. Residues: CASSPQPGGGIQYF.

The chain links TRBV27 to TRBJ1-2, with TRBD1 identical over 8 bases. Germline-derived CDR1 and CDR2 are MNHEY and SMNVEV (reference sequence). CDR3 length: 14 amino acids. With V trimmed by 2 bases and J by 6 bases, 5 bases remained unmatched. CDR3 region: CASSLLGTGDGYTF. The DNA of the CDR3 is TGTGCCAGCAGTTTACTGGGGACAGGTGATGGCTACACCTTC.

This clone came up once. No DNA is shown, since the ends of the CDR3 on it are uncertain; the CDR3 is the one TCRdb lists. The CDR3 spells CAVRFGGTRGANVLTF. This chain links TRBV5-4 with TRBJ2-6; the D segment call TRBD2 is taken from the table without a DNA check. CDR1 SGHNT and CDR2 YYREEE come from the germline V gene (reference sequence). The CDR3 sequence runs 16 residues, both termini included.

The V call is TRBV30, the J call TRBJ2-5; no definite D call. The CDR3 length is 16 residues. V shed 0 bases and J shed 1 base, with 15 bases lying between them. CDR1 GTSNPN and CDR2 SVGIG come from the germline V gene (reference sequence). The chain's CDR3 is CAWSVMSPTIQETQYF. The DNA of the CDR3 is TGTGCCTGGAGTGTAATGTCCCCGACAATCCAAGAGACCCAGTACTTC.

The chain joins TRBV11-2 to TRBJ2-1, with 7 bases aligning to TRBD1. V gave up 7 bases and J gave up 3 bases; unmatched junction bases: 3. Looked up from germline, CDR1 is SGHAT and CDR2 is FQNNGV. CDR3 size: 13 residues. This chain's CDR3 is CASTGQNYNEQFF. The CDR3 DNA is TGTGCCAGCACGGGACAGAACTACAATGAGCAGTTCTTC.

The chain employs TRBV9 and TRBJ1-1; D gene unclear. This CDR3 comprises 14 residues. Trimming took 0 bases from V and 2 from J, leaving 8 bases between them. Germline values: CDR1 SGDLS, CDR2 YYNGEE. This chain's CDR3 is CASSVEAGNTEAFF. The CDR3 DNA sequence: TGTGCCAGCAGCGTAGAGGCGGGTAACACTGAAGCTTTCTTT.